This is a list of T cell receptor beta chains from one sample in a study of beta chain features in type 1 diabetes. Some clones are missing from TCRdb's copy, which holds only in-frame ones; the method was immunoSEQ multiplex PCR. The sample shows about 160,000 clones, approximately 8% of them seen only once. The sequenced material came from central memory CD4+ T cells from blood. The receptors were gathered from a man younger than 35 with type 1 diabetes. CDR3s include the opening cysteine and the closing phenylalanine or tryptophan. Each record gives: V gene, clone size, J gene, D gene, CDR3 protein, CDR3 DNA. D genes are given only for firm matches. The listing skips clone size in some rows; elsewhere it reads once, few, many or a size class.

TRBV5-1	NA	TRBJ1-3	TRBD1	CASSPGTGRSNTIYF	TGCGCCAGCAGCCCGGGGACAGGGCGATCGAACACCATATATTTT
TRBV28	few	TRBJ1-3	NA	CASRGHSGNTIYF	TGTGCCAGCCGCGGTCACTCTGGAAACACCATATATTTT
TRBV5-8	few	TRBJ2-7	NA	CASSSDGFGEQYF	TGTGCCAGCAGCTCCGACGGGTTCGGGGAGCAGTACTTC
TRBV7-9	few	TRBJ2-5	NA	CASTVGGAEETQYF	TGTGCCAGCACCGTTGGAGGGGCCGAAGAGACCCAGTACTTC
TRBV4-2	NA	TRBJ2-5	TRBD2	CASSLGLAGEGETQYF	TGTGCCAGCAGCCTGGGACTAGCGGGAGAGGGAGAGACCCAGTACTTC
TRBV7-8	NA	TRBJ2-6	NA	CASSSPAGSGANVLTF	TGTGCCAGCAGCTCCCCCGCGGGCAGTGGGGCCAACGTCCTGACTTTC
TRBV25-1	NA	TRBJ1-4	TRBD1	CASSLDRGSEKLFF	TGTGCCAGCAGCCTCGACAGGGGGAGTGAAAAACTGTTTTTT
TRBV28	many	TRBJ2-3	TRBD2	CASSQGLGADTQYF	TGTGCCAGCAGCCAGGGACTAGGGGCAGATACGCAGTATTTT
TRBV4-3	few	TRBJ2-7	NA	CASSLQGAQNEQYF	TGCGCCAGCAGCCTACAGGGAGCTCAAAACGAGCAGTACTTC
TRBV7-2	NA	TRBJ2-1	NA	CASRLRLPNEQFF	TGTGCCAGCAGACTGAGGCTCCCCAATGAGCAGTTCTTC
TRBV7-2	few	TRBJ1-5	NA	CASSLMGGQSNQPQHF	TGTGCCAGCAGCTTAATGGGCGGGCAGAGCAATCAGCCCCAGCATTTT
TRBV6-5	few	TRBJ2-4	TRBD1	CASQADRADIQYF	TGTGCCAGCCAGGCGGACAGGGCTGACATTCAGTACTTC
TRBV7-2	NA	TRBJ2-3	NA	CASSLREGTDTQYF	TGTGCCAGCAGTCTCAGGGAAGGCACAGATACGCAGTATTTT
TRBV11-2	NA	TRBJ2-5	NA	CASSPRGGDSETQYF	TGTGCCAGCAGCCCCAGAGGGGGGGACTCAGAGACCCAGTACTTC
TRBV7-2	NA	TRBJ2-1	NA	CASSLRVGSSYNEQFF	TGTGCCAGCAGCTTAAGGGTGGGGAGCTCCTACAATGAGCAGTTCTTC
TRBV19	NA	TRBJ1-5	NA	CASKEGEVRAGNQPQHF	TGTGCCAGTAAAGAGGGGGAAGTTAGGGCGGGCAATCAGCCCCAGCATTTT
TRBV4-3	few	TRBJ1-2	NA	CASSQEGGGYTF	TGCGCCAGCAGCCAAGAGGGAGGCGGCTACACCTTC
TRBV7-8	few	TRBJ2-1	TRBD2	CASELAVAYNEQFF	TGTGCCAGTGAACTAGCGGTGGCCTACAATGAGCAGTTCTTC
TRBV7-2	few	TRBJ2-7	TRBD1	CASSSTGDEQYF	TGTGCCAGCAGCTCAACAGGGGACGAGCAGTACTTC
TRBV28	NA	TRBJ2-5	TRBD1	CAGRTGQTGTQYF	TGTGCCGGGCGGACAGGACAGACGGGGACCCAGTACTTC
TRBV25-1	NA	TRBJ2-7	TRBD1	CASSPRTGGYEQYF	TGTGCCAGCAGTCCACGGACAGGGGGCTACGAGCAGTACTTC
TRBV28	NA	TRBJ2-2	TRBD2	CASSLPGLAGLGELFF	TGTGCCAGCAGTCTGCCGGGACTAGCGGGACTCGGGGAGCTGTTTTTT
TRBV21-1	NA	TRBJ2-7	NA	CATLLLTSGSDEQYF	TGTGCCACCTTACTCCTGACTAGCGGGAGCGACGAGCAGTACTTC
TRBV6-4	NA	TRBJ1-1	NA	CASSDPWTREAFF	TGTGCCAGCAGTGACCCCTGGACACGTGAAGCTTTCTTT
TRBV11-2	few	TRBJ2-5	NA	CASNNQAGQETQYF	TGTGCCAGCAACAACCAAGCGGGCCAAGAGACCCAGTACTTC
TRBV2	NA	TRBJ1-4	NA	CASSLQSTNEKLFF	TGTGCCAGCAGTCTACAGTCAACTAATGAAAAACTGTTTTTT
TRBV10-3	few	TRBJ1-1	NA	CATHKDLNTEAFF	TGTGCCACCCACAAGGACTTGAACACTGAAGCTTTCTTT
TRBV5-6	NA	TRBJ1-6	NA	CASGSWSRYNSPLHF	TGTGCCAGCGGGTCTTGGAGCCGCTATAATTCACCCCTCCACTTT
TRBV5-1	NA	TRBJ1-2	TRBD1	CASSTGGSYGYTF	TGCGCCAGCAGCACAGGGGGTTCCTATGGCTACACCTTC
TRBV30	NA	TRBJ1-5	NA	CAWSVGAASNQPQHF	TGTGCCTGGAGTGTAGGGGCGGCGAGCAATCAGCCCCAGCATTTT
TRBV2	few	TRBJ1-4	NA	CASMRDPQPNEKLFF	TGTGCCAGCATGAGGGATCCACAACCCAATGAAAAACTGTTTTTT
TRBV28	few	TRBJ2-5	TRBD2	CASIKHGGGGQETQYF	TGTGCCAGCATCAAACACGGCGGGGGGGGCCAAGAGACCCAGTACTTC
TRBV9	NA	TRBJ2-3	NA	CASSVGRAGTDTQYF	TGTGCCAGCAGCGTAGGGAGGGCCGGCACAGATACGCAGTATTTT
TRBV7-9	once	TRBJ2-6	TRBD1	CASSSRTGSGANVLTF	TGTGCCAGCAGCTCCCGGACAGGCTCTGGGGCCAACGTCCTGACCTTC
TRBV5-4	NA	TRBJ2-3	TRBD1	CASSSKTGDSDTQYF	TGTGCCAGCAGCTCAAAGACAGGGGACTCAGATACGCAGTATTTT
TRBV5-4	few	TRBJ2-3	TRBD1	CASSSRTGALTDTQYF	TGTGCCAGCAGTTCAAGGACAGGGGCCCTCACAGATACGCAGTATTTT
TRBV7-7	few	TRBJ2-5	NA	CASSPYSQVQETQYF	TGTGCCAGCAGCCCGTACAGCCAGGTACAAGAGACCCAGTACTTC
TRBV5-1	NA	TRBJ2-1	TRBD2	CASSFAGGSSYNEQFF	TGCGCCAGCAGCTTTGCGGGGGGGAGCTCCTACAATGAGCAGTTCTTC
TRBV4-3	NA	TRBJ1-1	NA	CASSRSKGAEAFF	TGCGCCAGCAGCCGCTCGAAGGGGGCTGAAGCTTTCTTT
TRBV12-5	few	TRBJ2-1	TRBD1	CASGLLSGTGGYNEQFF	TGTGCTAGTGGTTTGTTATCAGGGACAGGGGGATACAATGAGCAGTTCTTC
TRBV19	NA	TRBJ1-5	TRBD1	CASSTRQGNQPQHF	TGTGCCAGTAGTACTCGACAGGGGAATCAGCCCCAGCATTTT